The T cell receptor beta chain described here comes from a study of blood T cell repertoires in COVID-19. The overall study: COVID-19 samples from acute and convalescent phases originated in the United States, Italy and Spain. T cells, B-cell-depleted T cells, or PBMCs supplied cDNA or gDNA.

CDR3 length: 14 residues. The germline V and J ends were trimmed by 7 bases and 1 base, with 9 bases remaining between them. Germline V CDR1 and CDR2: SGHRS, YFSETQ. Under the authors' procedure: Amplification from reference gene primers served as the basis for estimated nucleated cell counts. The protocol was immunoSEQ multiplex PCR, while the TCRdb copy is restricted to in-frame clones and leaves out a portion. V and J calls and clone size are those listed in that table; D and trimming were worked out from the DNA. The sample includes 30,000 to 40,000 clones, around 90% of them seen just once. This receptor was obtained from an older man with acute or convalescent COVID-19. The sequenced sample consisted of peripheral blood. The gene calls are TRBV5-1 and TRBJ1-6; D may be TRBD1 (6 bases). The CDR3 nucleotides read TGCGCCAGCCAAGGGGGTTCCTATAATTCACCCCTCCACTTT. This gives the protein CASQGGSYNSPLHF.